One and the same sample provided the 18 T cell receptor beta chains below, sequenced in a study of T cell responses to AZD1222 COVID-19 vaccine. Generated by immunoSEQ multiplex PCR, the TCRdb table keeps only in-frame clones and is missing some. The table records around 110,000 clones, around 91% of them present only once. The starting material was peripheral blood, obtained 28 days after the second AZD1222 dose. The source is an adult who received the AZD1222 COVID-19 vaccine.

This rearrangement joins TRBV7-9 to TRBJ2-1; D is undetermined. V lost 6 bases to trimming and J lost 6 bases, with 9 bases between them. Germline V gene sequence: CDR1 SEHNR, CDR2 FQNEAQ (reference sequence). The CDR3 runs 12 residues. CDR3 in amino acids: CASSQTLNEQFF. The CDR3 nucleotides are TGTGCCAGCAGTCAGACGCTCAATGAGCAGTTCTTC.

About this clone itself: A read error may account for a junction end that differs from germline. The rearrangement joins TRBV3-1 (or the pseudogene TRBV3-2) to TRBJ2-7; possibly TRBD2 for D (5 bases). This CDR3 is built from 14 residues. Germline-derived CDR1 and CDR2 are LGHDT and YNNKEL (reference sequence). This CDR3 is CASSHRGSYYGQYF. CDR3 nucleotide sequence: TGTGCCAGCAGCCACAGAGGGAGCTACTACGGGCAGTACTTC.

The chain couples TRBV3-1 (or the pseudogene TRBV3-2) to TRBJ2-7; possible D gene TRBD2, 6 bases. V lost 1 base to trimming and J lost 0 bases, with 13 bases between them. Per germline, CDR1 LGHDT and CDR2 YNNKEL (reference sequence). This CDR3 has 16 amino acids. The CDR3 here is CASSQVGGITSYEQYF. DNA of the CDR3: TGTGCCAGCAGCCAAGTAGGAGGGATTACCTCCTACGAGCAGTACTTC.

The chain couples TRBV7-8 to TRBJ2-1, with D hard to call. Trimming pared 8 bases from V and 8 bases from J, leaving 22 bases between. The CDR3 sequence is 15 residues long. Germline V gene sequence: CDR1 SGHVS, CDR2 FQNEAQ. The CDR3 nucleotides read TGTGCCAGCTCACTTACGAGAAAGGATATACATGAGCAGTTCTTC. It codes for CASSLTRKDIHEQFF.

This clone is a singleton in its sample. The V gene is TRBV13, the J gene TRBJ1-2, with a possible D match to TRBD1 (5 bases). V lost 3 bases and J lost 0, with 8 bases in between. CDR3 size: 14 residues. Germline V gives CDR1 PRHDT, CDR2 FYEKMQ (reference sequence). Written as DNA, the CDR3 is TGTGCCAGCAGCTTTAGGGGCGCTAACTATGGCTACACCTTC. Its translation: CASSFRGANYGYTF.

Only one count was recorded for this clone. The V call is TRBV6-5, the J call TRBJ1-5; a possible D gene is TRBD1 (5 bases). V gave up 7 bases and J gave up 8 bases, with 18 bases separating them. CDR3 length equals 14 residues. Germline CDR1 is MNHEY and CDR2 is SVGAGI. This CDR3 is CASMIQGPSEPQHF. The DNA for the CDR3 is TGTGCCAGCATGATCCAGGGTCCATCGGAGCCCCAGCATTTT.

The chain recombines TRBV5-1 with TRBJ1-4, with D possibly being TRBD1 (6 bases). The V gene's germline CDR1 is SGHRS and CDR2 YFSETQ. Trimming removed 3 bases at V and 2 bases at J, with 11 bases between. This CDR3 comprises 15 residues. The chain's CDR3 is CASSYNRATNEKLFF. CDR3 DNA: TGCGCCAGCAGCTACAACAGGGCGACTAATGAAAAACTGTTTTTT.

V gene TRBV10-3 combines with J gene TRBJ2-3; perhaps TRBD2 as D (5 bases). Trimming took off 5 bases at V and 0 bases at J, with 15 bases between the two ends. Germline assignment: CDR1 ENHRY and CDR2 SYGVKD. This CDR3 is 16 amino acids long. The CDR3 reads CAISSPGGGSTDTQYF. The CDR3 DNA reads TGTGCCATCAGTTCCCCCGGCGGAGGAAGCACAGATACGCAGTATTTT.

This clone was recorded once. V is TRBV24-1 and J is TRBJ2-5; TRBD1 matches at 8 bases. V dropped 8 bases and J dropped 5; count of bases not matched to a gene: 12. Germline V gene lookup returns CDR1 KGHDR and CDR2 SFDVKD. This CDR3 has 15 amino acids. The CDR3 spells CATKWGRGREETQYF. CDR3 nucleotide sequence: TGTGCCACCAAATGGGGCAGGGGGCGCGAGGAGACCCAGTACTTC.

This clone was recorded only once. This CDR3 reads CASSSRGRVSSGANVLTF. CDR3 bases: TGTGCCAGTAGTTCCCGGGGAAGGGTGAGCTCTGGGGCCAACGTCCTGACTTTC. The rearrangement links TRBV19 to TRBJ2-6; TRBD2 might be the D (5 bases). This CDR3 has 18 amino acids. Between the trimmed V and J ends, which lost 5 bases and 0 bases, there was a span of 17 bases. Germline CDR1 and CDR2: LNHDA and SQIVND (reference sequence).

V gene TRBV3-1 (or the pseudogene TRBV3-2) combines with J gene TRBJ2-3; 10 bases match TRBD1. The germline V gene has CDR1 LGHDT and CDR2 YNNKEL (reference sequence). V was clipped by 5 bases and J by 3 bases; unmatched bases: 5. This CDR3 spans 15 amino acids. The CDR3: CASSSGQGWTDTQYF. Written as DNA, the CDR3 is TGTGCCAGCAGCTCGGGACAGGGGTGGACAGATACGCAGTATTTT.

The chain links TRBV5-4 to TRBJ1-4; 9 bases are a match to TRBD1. Germline assignment: CDR1 SGHNT and CDR2 YYREEE (reference sequence). Losses at the gene ends were 5 bases for V and 0 bases for J; bases not matched to a gene: 5. The CDR3 is made up of 16 amino acids. CDR3 DNA sequence: TGTGCCAGCAGTTCGGACAGGGGCTCAACTAATGAAAAACTGTTTTTT. Protein: CASSSDRGSTNEKLFF.

This rearrangement joins TRBV7-9 to TRBJ1-2; 7 positions agree with TRBD1. The CDR3 is made up of 15 amino acids. Germline loops: CDR1 SEHNR, CDR2 FQNEAQ (reference sequence). Germline trimming cut 6 bases from V and 3 bases from J; bases unmatched to any gene: 10. The chain's CDR3 is CASREPTGFDYGYTF. The CDR3, as DNA: TGTGCCAGCAGGGAACCGACAGGGTTCGACTATGGCTACACCTTC.

This chain links TRBV10-3 with TRBJ2-2, with TRBD2 matching 8 bases. The CDR3 totals 15 residues. Germline V lookup: CDR1 ENHRY, CDR2 SYGVKD. Unmatched junction bases numbered 9, after V lost 8 bases and J lost 4 bases. In DNA, the CDR3 is TGTGCCATCCCTGGCGGGAGGTCGGGCACCGGGGAGCTGTTTTTT. Its translation is CAIPGGRSGTGELFF.

The chain links TRBV27 to TRBJ2-7; the D gene is possibly TRBD2 (7 bases). The CDR3 sequence is 16 residues long. V lost 5 bases and J lost 1, with 18 bases in between. Germline V CDR1 and CDR2: MNHEY, SMNVEV (reference sequence). This CDR3 is CASSPGGGLGSYEQYF. As DNA, the CDR3 is TGTGCCAGCAGTCCGGGGGGCGGACTAGGGTCCTACGAGCAGTACTTC.

This chain connects TRBV27 to TRBJ2-6; D is uncertain. CDR1 is MNHEY and CDR2 is SMNVEV in the germline V gene (reference sequence). CDR3 length: 17 amino acids. V lost 2 bases to trimming and J lost 0 bases, with 11 bases between them. In DNA, the CDR3 is TGTGCCAGCAGTTTAGTGCAGCACTCCTCTGGGGCCAACGTCCTGACTTTC. Translation gives CASSLVQHSSGANVLTF.

The chain carries TRBV4-2 and TRBJ2-2; 12 bases agree with TRBD2. Germline CDR1 reads LGHNA; CDR2 reads YNFKEQ. J gave up 7 bases and V 4 bases, and 7 bases lay outside the gene matches. The CDR3 has 16 amino acids. In nucleotides, the CDR3 is TGTGCCAGCAGCCTAACGACTAGCGGGAGAATCGGGGAGCTGTTTTTT. Protein product: CASSLTTSGRIGELFF.

J is TRBJ2-3 and V is TRBV18, with TRBD2 matching 8 bases. Germline CDR1 KGHSH, CDR2 LQKENI. CDR3 length: 17 amino acids. V lost 2 bases to trimming and J lost 1 base; unmatched junction nucleotides: 8. The CDR3 DNA sequence: TGTGCCAGCTCACCAACAGGTACTAGCGGAGGCACAGATACGCAGTATTTT. Protein sequence: CASSPTGTSGGTDTQYF.